This entry features one TCR beta chain sequence. The target antigen is unknown. The RNA input was about 0.5 to 1 ug, and it was reverse transcribed with random hexamers. The method of amplification for TCR beta CDR3 was immunoSEQ multiplex PCR, covering 54 Vbeta and 13 Jbeta. Each CDR3 protein gets one entry after TCRdb re-called the immunoSEQ multiplex PCR reads with MiXCR. The sample has 100,000 to 150,000 distinct CDR3 sequences, around 94% seen once. The authors carried out high-throughput sequencing of TCR beta. They applied it to CD8+ and CD4+ T cells obtained from blood. Negative magnetic isolation gave CD8+ and CD4+ cells; FACS enriched CD8+ TEMRA. V lost 2 bases and J 0 bases, leaving 11 bases between the germline ends. Per germline, CDR1 MNHEY and CDR2 SVGAGI. The CDR3 length is 15 residues. This specimen belongs to a study of CD8 T cells in Susac syndrome. Study-wide findings and caveats: The authors found fewer than 20 Susac-specific public clones in total CD8+ repertoires and 4 to 6 in CD8+ TEMRA repertoires.

This TCR came from a human donor with Susac syndrome. The chain employs TRBV6-5 and TRBJ2-7; TRBD2 might be the D (6 bases). Sequenced input: CD8+ T cells from PBMCs. Here the CDR3 reads CASSYVGGTSYEQYF. In DNA, the CDR3 is TGTGCCAGCAGTTACGTCGGGGGAACCTCCTACGAGCAGTACTTC.